The rows below give T cell receptor beta chains drawn from one sample of a study of response to subunit inactivated influenza vaccine. TCRdb reprocessed the RT-PCR reads via MiXCR and lists one record per CDR3 protein. This sample has 700,000 to 800,000 distinct CDR3 sequences; approximately 18% occur once, and the top ten carry roughly a tenth. Sequencing used PBMCs from blood, obtained 4 to 6 days after vaccination. The receptors come from a man aged 45-65 years who received an inactivated influenza vaccine. CDR3s include the opening cysteine and the closing phenylalanine or tryptophan. The D gene is left open where the match is weak. Only part of the rows carry a size: once, few, many, or a class if the clone is expanded.

d_gene,j_gene,v_gene,abundance,CDR3aa,CDR3nt
NA,TRBJ2-1,TRBV3-1,NA,CASSKRGRDEQFF,TGTGCCAGCAGCAAACGGGGGCGCGATGAGCAGTTCTTC
NA,TRBJ1-6,TRBV6-1,many,CASSTGSIYNSPLHF,TGTGCCAGCAGTACCGGATCGATATATAATTCACCCCTCCACTTT
NA,TRBJ1-4,TRBV5-1,few,CASSEGTESNEKLFF,TGCGCCAGCAGCGAGGGGACGGAAAGTAATGAAAAACTGTTTTTT
NA,TRBJ2-1,TRBV20-1,NA,CSARDALSSYNEQFF,TGCAGTGCTAGAGACGCCTTGAGCTCCTACAATGAGCAGTTCTTC
TRBD2,TRBJ2-1,TRBV4-3,NA,CASSQESGLADGTYPREQFF,TGCGCCAGCAGCCAGGAATCGGGACTAGCGGACGGAACGTATCCGAGAGAGCAGTTCTTC
TRBD1,TRBJ2-7,TRBV5-1,few,CASSWGQGRREQYF,TGCGCCAGCAGCTGGGGACAGGGTCGCCGCGAGCAGTACTTC
NA,TRBJ1-2,TRBV7-2,few,CASSSRGTPVYGYTF,TGTGCCAGCAGCTCCCGAGGGACGCCTGTCTATGGCTACACCTTC
TRBD1,TRBJ2-2,TRBV13,NA,CASSPRSDRGRPGELFF,TGTGCCAGCAGCCCACGGTCTGACAGGGGACGACCTGGGGAGCTGTTTTTT
TRBD2,TRBJ2-1,TRBV29-1,few,CSGALLAGVSDEQFF,TGCAGCGGTGCCCTACTAGCGGGAGTCTCGGATGAGCAGTTCTTC
NA,TRBJ2-1,TRBV20-1,few,CSARTGPYNEQFF,TGCAGTGCTAGAACAGGCCCCTACAATGAGCAGTTCTTC
NA,TRBJ2-7,TRBV6-2/TRBV6-3,many,CASSWEVGAYEQYF,TGTGCCAGCAGTTGGGAGGTTGGAGCTTACGAGCAGTACTTC
TRBD2,TRBJ2-2,TRBV11-2,NA,CASSLTSGRAHGELFF,TGTGCCAGCAGCCTAACTAGCGGGAGGGCCCACGGGGAGCTGTTTTTT
NA,TRBJ2-1,TRBV5-6,NA,CASSLTAGTQFF,TGTGCCAGCAGCTTGACGGCAGGTACGCAGTTCTTC
NA,TRBJ2-5,TRBV6-2/TRBV6-3,NA,CASGQQETQYF,TGTGCCAGCGGTCAACAAGAGACCCAGTACTTC
NA,TRBJ2-2,TRBV12-3/TRBV12-4,few,CASSLGPRGDTGELFF,TGTGCCAGCAGTTTAGGGCCCCGAGGGGACACCGGGGAGCTGTTTTTT
NA,TRBJ1-3,TRBV5-1,NA,CASSLGRPGNTIYF,TGCGCCAGCAGCTTGGGGAGACCTGGAAACACCATATATTTT
TRBD2,TRBJ2-7,TRBV5-1,few,CASSETSGRAYEQYF,TGCGCCAGCAGCGAGACTAGCGGGAGGGCCTACGAGCAGTACTTC
NA,TRBJ2-7,TRBV24-1,NA,CATSDPMTGTYEQYF,TGTGCCACCAGTGATCCGATGACAGGTACCTACGAGCAGTACTTC
NA,TRBJ2-3,TRBV20-1,few,CSAGVALRTDTQYF,TGCAGTGCTGGCGTAGCGCTCCGCACAGATACGCAGTATTTT
NA,TRBJ2-3,TRBV5-1,few,CASSRGGISDTQYF,TGCGCCAGCAGCCGAGGAGGGATCTCAGATACGCAGTATTTT
NA,TRBJ2-7,TRBV18,NA,CASSPQGRRYEQYF,TGTGCCAGCTCACCGCAGGGCAGACGGTACGAGCAGTACTTC
TRBD1,TRBJ2-2,TRBV5-1,NA,CASSWGQGMNTGELFF,TGCGCCAGCAGCTGGGGACAGGGGATGAACACCGGGGAGCTGTTTTTT
NA,TRBJ2-3,TRBV6-2/TRBV6-3,few,CASSDTGRAQYF,TGTGCCAGCAGTGATACAGGGCGGGCGCAGTATTTT
NA,TRBJ2-3,TRBV9,few,CASSGVGTDTQYF,TGTGCCAGCAGTGGGGTGGGCACAGATACGCAGTATTTT
NA,TRBJ2-1,TRBV9,few,CASSVGRGAYNEQFF,TGTGCCAGCAGCGTAGGGAGGGGGGCCTACAATGAGCAGTTCTTC
NA,TRBJ2-7,TRBV6-1,few,CATLPPLGGEQYF,TGTGCCACCCTACCCCCACTAGGCGGCGAGCAGTACTTC
TRBD1,TRBJ1-2,TRBV3-1,few,CASSGGQGEYGYTF,TGTGCCAGCAGCGGGGGACAGGGGGAATATGGCTACACCTTC
TRBD1,TRBJ2-3,TRBV29-1,NA,CSVEVRTGGFSDTQYF,TGCAGCGTTGAGGTTAGGACAGGGGGCTTTTCAGATACGCAGTATTTT
NA,TRBJ2-7,TRBV10-3,few,CAISEVGRYEQYF,TGTGCCATCAGTGAGGTGGGACGCTACGAGCAGTACTTC
NA,TRBJ1-1,TRBV20-1,few,CSAMRGSSEAFF,TGCAGTGCTATGAGGGGTTCCTCTGAAGCTTTCTTT
TRBD2,TRBJ2-1,TRBV20-1,NA,CSASKREGLYYSYNEQFF,TGCAGTGCTTCAAAGCGGGAGGGCCTCTACTACTCCTACAATGAGCAGTTCTTC
NA,TRBJ2-1,TRBV20-1,few,CSAQTLSYNEQFF,TGCAGTGCTCAGACCTTATCTTACAATGAGCAGTTCTTC
NA,TRBJ2-3,TRBV4-3,many,CASSQAVGGPDTQYF,TGCGCCAGCAGCCAAGCTGTGGGGGGACCAGATACGCAGTATTTT
NA,TRBJ2-1,TRBV21-1,few,CATPGTSGGLPSYNEQFF,TGTGCCACCCCTGGGACTAGCGGGGGCCTACCGTCCTACAATGAGCAGTTCTTC
TRBD1,TRBJ1-2,TRBV12-3/TRBV12-4,NA,CASRLFLGQGARGYTF,TGTGCCAGCCGGTTATTTCTGGGACAGGGGGCAAGGGGCTACACCTTC
TRBD2,TRBJ2-2,TRBV11-2,few,CASTLAAGAGELFF,TGTGCCAGCACCCTGGCAGCGGGGGCCGGGGAGCTGTTTTTT
NA,TRBJ2-3,TRBV20-1,many,CSARNGAGTDTQYF,TGCAGTGCCAGAAACGGGGCCGGCACAGATACGCAGTATTTT
TRBD1,TRBJ2-7,TRBV4-1,NA,CASSPSPGTVYEQYF,TGCGCCAGCAGCCCCAGTCCCGGGACAGTCTACGAGCAGTACTTC
NA,TRBJ2-1,TRBV28,few,CASTGWSNEQFF,TGTGCCAGCACCGGGTGGAGCAATGAGCAGTTCTTC
TRBD2,TRBJ2-1,TRBV12-3/TRBV12-4,few,CASSLTSGRWSEQFF,TGTGCCAGCAGCCTAACTAGCGGGAGGTGGAGTGAGCAGTTCTTC
TRBD2,TRBJ2-1,TRBV6-2/TRBV6-3,NA,CASTERGGGAIGEQFF,TGTGCCAGCACCGAACGAGGCGGGGGGGCGATAGGAGAGCAGTTCTTC
NA,TRBJ1-1,TRBV6-5,many,CASSYYERSEAFF,TGTGCCAGCAGTTATTATGAGAGGTCTGAAGCTTTCTTT
NA,TRBJ2-1,TRBV20-1,NA,CSARGQEGYNEQFF,TGCAGTGCTAGAGGACAGGAGGGATACAATGAGCAGTTCTTC
NA,TRBJ2-3,TRBV20-1,many,CSALRGGTDTQYF,TGCAGTGCTCTCCGGGGAGGCACAGATACGCAGTATTTT
NA,TRBJ2-2,TRBV5-6,NA,CASSFGRARAGELFF,TGTGCCAGCAGCTTTGGAAGGGCCCGGGCCGGGGAGCTGTTTTTT
NA,TRBJ2-6,TRBV10-3,many,CATQEGTGANVLTF,TGTGCCACCCAGGAGGGGACTGGGGCCAACGTCCTGACTTTC
TRBD2,TRBJ2-1,TRBV6-2/TRBV6-3,few,CASNARLASYNEQFF,TGTGCCAGCAACGCCCGACTAGCGTCCTACAATGAGCAGTTCTTC
NA,TRBJ2-7,TRBV20-1,many,CSASPPTGAYEQYF,TGCAGTGCTTCTCCTCCCACGGGGGCCTACGAGCAGTACTTC
TRBD2,TRBJ2-1,TRBV20-1,NA,CSARPSGGGNNEQFF,TGCAGTGCTAGACCTAGCGGGGGGGGAAACAATGAGCAGTTCTTC
NA,TRBJ1-5,TRBV20-1,NA,CSALGSSNQPQHF,TGCAGTGCTTTGGGCAGTAGCAATCAGCCCCAGCATTTT
TRBD2,TRBJ2-3,TRBV10-3,NA,CAISESLGRAGVPTQYF,TGTGCCATCAGTGAGTCTCTCGGACGAGCGGGAGTCCCTACGCAGTATTTT
NA,TRBJ2-3,TRBV9,few,CASSPKVAAATDTQYF,TGTGCCAGCAGCCCCAAGGTAGCGGCTGCAACAGATACGCAGTATTTT
TRBD1,TRBJ2-2,TRBV28,few,CASTRQGETGELFF,TGTGCCAGCACGAGACAGGGGGAGACCGGGGAGCTGTTTTTT
NA,TRBJ2-1,TRBV10-2,few,CASETRRGREQFF,TGCGCCAGCGAGACTAGGCGAGGGCGTGAGCAGTTCTTC
TRBD1,TRBJ1-2,TRBV4-1,NA,CASSQPGQGTGYTF,TGCGCCAGCAGCCAACCGGGACAGGGGACGGGCTACACCTTC
NA,TRBJ1-1,TRBV7-9,few,CASIPGGGYDTEAFF,TGTGCCAGCATTCCCGGGGGGGGCTATGACACTGAAGCTTTCTTT
NA,TRBJ2-2,TRBV10-3,few,CAITTTGNTGELFF,TGTGCCATCACGACGACAGGGAACACCGGGGAGCTGTTTTTT
TRBD1,TRBJ1-4,TRBV2,few,CASSWTGATEKLFF,TGTGCCAGCAGTTGGACAGGGGCGACTGAAAAACTGTTTTTT
TRBD1,TRBJ1-2,TRBV4-1,NA,CASNRDRISNYGYTF,TGCGCCAGCAACCGGGACAGAATATCTAACTATGGCTACACCTTC